The 25 T cell receptor beta chains given below trace back to one sample, sequenced in a study of T cell responses to AZD1222 COVID-19 vaccine. Libraries were prepared by immunoSEQ multiplex PCR; TCRdb keeps only in-frame clonotypes and omits some of them. The data show approximately 140,000 clones, around nine tenths seen once. This sample comprised peripheral blood, obtained on day 0 of AZD1222 vaccination. The receptor set was obtained from an adult in good health.

The chain joins TRBV23-1 to TRBJ2-5, with unresolved D. TRBV23-1 is identified as an open reading frame with a role that is uncertain. The V end was cut by 4 bases, the J end by 3 bases, with 18 bases between. The CDR3 contains 16 residues. The DNA for the CDR3 is TGCGCCAGCAGTCCAAACCGTTCGAGACCGAAAGAGACCCAGTACTTC. Protein product: CASSPNRSRPKETQYF.

The chain joins TRBV5-4 to TRBJ1-3; no definite D call. The CDR3 is 16 amino acids. With 3 bases removed from V and 4 bases from J, the gap between germline ends came to 17 bases. Germline CDR1 and CDR2: SGHNT and YYREEE (reference sequence). The CDR3 DNA follows: TGTGCCAGCAGCTCCTCAGCCGGTCTGGGAGGAAACACCATATATTTT. Translated, it gives CASSSSAGLGGNTIYF.

This clone was counted once. The chain uses TRBV7-6 and TRBJ2-1, with TRBD2 matching 11 bases. The germline V gene encodes CDR1 SGHVS and CDR2 FNYEAQ. The CDR3 loop spans 15 amino acids. Trimming removed 4 bases from V and 6 bases from J; junction bases left unmatched: 5. The chain's CDR3 is CASSSPSGGPNEQFF. For the CDR3, the DNA is TGTGCCAGCAGCTCCCCTAGCGGGGGGCCCAATGAGCAGTTCTTC.

V gene TRBV14 combines with J gene TRBJ1-1, with 7 bases matching TRBD1. The CDR3 extends over 15 amino acids. J gave up 4 bases and V 2 bases, and 7 bases lay outside the gene matches. CDR1 is SGHDN and CDR2 is FVKESK in the germline V gene. The CDR3 coding sequence is TGTGCCAGCAGCCAATTAGACAGGGCGACCACTGAAGCTTTCTTT. Translation: CASSQLDRATTEAFF. The variable domain in full, with the rest retrieved from reference TRBV14 and TRBJ1-1, is EAGVTQFPSHSVIEKGQTVTLRCDPISGHDNLYWYRRVMGKEIKFLLHFVKESKQDESGMPNNRFLAERTGGTYSTLKVQPAELEDSGVYFCASSQLDRATTEAFFGQGTRLTVV.

V is TRBV6-2 or TRBV6-3 and J is TRBJ2-7, with TRBD2 matching over 11 bases. The CDR3 covers 14 residues. The V gene's germline CDR1 is MNHEY and CDR2 SVGEGT. The J segment lost 6 bases and the V segment lost 5 bases, leaving 6 bases of the junction unmatched. CDR3 sequence: CASSATSGVREQYF. The DNA of the CDR3 is TGTGCCAGCAGTGCGACTAGCGGGGTACGCGAGCAGTACTTC.

The gene calls are TRBV30 and TRBJ1-5; 7 bases match TRBD1. The V gene's germline CDR1 is GTSNPN and CDR2 SVGIG (reference sequence). There are 13 residues in the CDR3. V shed 1 base, J shed 5 bases, and the junction held 2 bases outside the gene matches. The CDR3, as DNA: TGTGCCTGGAGTGCCAGGGGGGATCAGCCCCAGCATTTT. This gives the protein CAWSARGDQPQHF.

The chain joins TRBV28 to TRBJ2-1; 13 positions agree with TRBD2. The germline V gene encodes CDR1 MDHEN and CDR2 SYDVKM. The trim removed 7 bases at V and 10 bases at J, leaving 13 bases unmatched. The CDR3 is made up of 16 amino acids. In nucleotides, the CDR3 is TGTGCCAGCACCCCATTACTAGCGGGAGGGCCCGGGGAGCAGTTCTTC. It codes for CASTPLLAGGPGEQFF.

The J gene is TRBJ2-4, the V gene TRBV28; 9 nucleotides match TRBD1. The CDR3 runs 18 residues. In germline, CDR1 is MDHEN, CDR2 SYDVKM. V shed 5 bases, J shed 10 bases, and the junction held 21 bases outside the gene matches. The CDR3 nucleotides read TGTGCCAGCAGTCCAGTGATCCTTACGGGACAGGGCCCGAGGATTCAGTACTTC. It translates to CASSPVILTGQGPRIQYF.

The chain recombines TRBV9 with TRBJ2-7; the match to TRBD2 covers 7 bases. With V trimmed by 0 bases and J by 9 bases, 9 bases remained unmatched. The germline V gene has CDR1 SGDLS and CDR2 YYNGEE. The CDR3 contains 14 residues. The CDR3 nucleotides read TGTGCCAGCAGCGTAGAATGGACTAGTGATATGCAGTACTTC. Translating it yields CASSVEWTSDMQYF.

The rearrangement joins TRBV10-3 to TRBJ1-6; unclear D gene. This CDR3 has 16 residues. Germline lookup yields CDR1 ENHRY and CDR2 SYGVKD. The V and J ends lost 1 base and 3 bases respectively, with 10 bases between them. The CDR3, as DNA: TGTGCCATCAGTGAGTTCGAGGGAAACTATAATTCACCCCTCCACTTT. This codes for CAISEFEGNYNSPLHF.

This clone was picked up one time. The J gene is TRBJ1-2, the V gene TRBV27; D is possibly TRBD1 (5 bases). This CDR3 spans 15 amino acids. V was clipped by 5 bases and J by 1 base, with 14 bases between them. CDR1 MNHEY and CDR2 SMNVEV come from the germline V gene (reference sequence). The CDR3 reads CASSRTGQLNYGYTF. CDR3 DNA sequence: TGTGCCAGCAGTCGCACGGGGCAGCTTAACTATGGCTACACCTTC.

The chain combines TRBV5-1 with TRBJ2-7; possibly TRBD1 or TRBD2 for D (5 bases each). This CDR3 is 12 amino acids long. Germline lookup yields CDR1 SGHRS and CDR2 YFSETQ. Trimming cost V 4 bases and J 3 bases, with 8 bases left between them. The chain's CDR3 is CASSRGDYEQYF. Written as DNA, the CDR3 is TGCGCCAGCAGCCGGGGCGACTACGAGCAGTACTTC. Full variable domain (remainder filled in from reference TRBV5-1 and TRBJ2-7): KAGVTQTPRYLIKTRGQQVTLSCSPISGHRSVSWYQQTPGQGLQFLFEYFSETQRNKGNFPGRFSGRQFSNSRSEMNVSTLELGDSALYLCASSRGDYEQYFGPGTRLTVT.

This sequence joins TRBV4-2 and TRBJ2-3, with D possibly matching TRBD1 (6 bases). The CDR3 consists of 17 residues. Germline V gene lookup returns CDR1 LGHNA and CDR2 YNFKEQ. V lost 0 bases and J lost 2, with 15 bases in between. The CDR3 reads CASSQDSDSGFTDTQYF. CDR3 DNA: TGTGCCAGCAGCCAAGACTCGGACAGTGGGTTCACAGATACGCAGTATTTT.

The rearrangement links TRBV27 to TRBJ1-6; maybe TRBD1 (5 bases). The CDR3 spans 15 residues. Germline-derived CDR1 and CDR2 are MNHEY and SMNVEV (reference sequence). V was trimmed by 6 bases and J by 6 bases, leaving 15 bases between them. CDR3 amino acids: CASRYTGRGNSPLHF. The CDR3 DNA follows: TGTGCCAGCAGATATACGGGGAGGGGTAATTCACCCCTCCACTTT.

As to this clone: A junction end diverges from the germline sequence, so it may reflect a read error. The rearrangement uses TRBV3-1 (or the pseudogene TRBV3-2) and TRBJ2-7, with D maybe TRBD2 (6 bases). Germline V CDR1 and CDR2: LGHDT, YNNKEL (reference sequence). This CDR3 is built from 14 residues. The CDR3 spells CASSQAGGRSDRVF. The CDR3 bases are TGTGCCAGCAGCCAAGCCGGGGGTAGATCGGACCGGGTCTTC.

The chain links TRBV10-3 to TRBJ1-1; unclear D gene. The germline V gene encodes CDR1 ENHRY and CDR2 SYGVKD. The CDR3 is made up of 15 amino acids. Between the trimmed V and J ends, which lost 0 bases and 4 bases, there was a span of 12 bases. The CDR3 region has the DNA TGTGCCATCAGTGAGTCGCGGGGAGTCCGCACTGAAGCTTTCTTT. It encodes CAISESRGVRTEAFF.

This clone was seen a single time. This chain links TRBV6-5 with TRBJ2-1, with D unclear. Germline lookup yields CDR1 MNHEY and CDR2 SVGAGI. V was clipped by 2 bases and J by 7 bases, with 9 bases between them. This CDR3 has 13 amino acids. The CDR3, as DNA: TGTGCCAGCAGTTACGGCCCCATTAATGAGCAGTTCTTC. Amino acids: CASSYGPINEQFF.

The chain recombines TRBV27 with TRBJ2-2, with D tentatively TRBD1 (6 bases). Looked up from germline, CDR1 is MNHEY and CDR2 is SMNVEV (reference sequence). V lost 1 base, J lost 4 bases, and 10 bases lay in between. The CDR3 runs 15 residues. CDR3 loop: CASSLWGPGTGELFF. DNA of the CDR3: TGTGCCAGCAGTTTATGGGGGCCCGGCACCGGGGAGCTGTTTTTT.

The genes are TRBV9 and TRBJ2-7, with TRBD2 identical over 11 bases. The CDR3 has 15 residues. Germline assignment: CDR1 SGDLS and CDR2 YYNGEE. V shed 3 bases, J shed 5 bases, and the junction held 7 bases outside the gene matches. This CDR3 reads CASSAAGTSGHEQYF. CDR3 nucleotide sequence: TGTGCCAGCAGCGCGGCCGGGACTAGCGGCCACGAGCAGTACTTC.

V usage is TRBV11-2 and J usage is TRBJ1-5, with 10 bases identical to TRBD1. V was clipped by 5 bases and J by 1 base; unmatched bases: 2. The CDR3 contains 15 residues. Germline CDR1 and CDR2: SGHAT and FQNNGV. CDR3 amino acids: CASSRTGGSNQPQHF. The DNA for the CDR3 is TGTGCCAGCAGCCGGACAGGGGGAAGCAATCAGCCCCAGCATTTT.

This chain links TRBV20-1 with TRBJ2-7; TRBD2 matches at 13 bases. The junction had 7 bases not matched to a gene; V was cut back by 3 bases and J by 2 bases. Germline V gene data show CDR1 as DFQATT and CDR2 as SNEGSKA (reference sequence). This CDR3 comprises 16 residues. This chain's CDR3 is CSASLGGTSGTYEQYF. CDR3 coding DNA: TGCAGTGCTAGTTTAGGGGGGACTAGCGGGACCTACGAGCAGTACTTC.

This sequence joins TRBV7-2 and TRBJ1-2; TRBD1 is a possible D gene (5 bases). In germline, CDR1 is SGHTA, CDR2 FQGNSA. V lost 2 bases and J lost 6, with 16 bases in between. This CDR3 has 15 amino acids. CDR3 sequence (DNA): TGTGCCAGCAGCTTAATTGGGACCCCTGGAGATGGCTACACCTTC. This sequence encodes CASSLIGTPGDGYTF.

The chain joins TRBV5-6 to TRBJ2-2; TRBD2 matches 8 bases. The V and J ends lost 4 bases and 1 base, in that order; junction bases with no gene match: 15. The CDR3 has 19 amino acids. CDR1 SGHDT and CDR2 YYEEEE come from the germline V gene. The CDR3 DNA follows: TGTGCCAGCAGCCCCCGGGGGGCTAGCGGGTTCTTGAACACCGGGGAGCTGTTTTTT. Protein: CASSPRGASGFLNTGELFF. The variable domain in full, with the rest retrieved from reference TRBV5-6 and TRBJ2-2, is DAGVTQSPTHLIKTRGQQVTLRCSPKSGHDTVSWYQQALGQGPQFIFQYYEEEERQRGNFPDRFSGHQFPNYSSELNVNALLLGDSALYLCASSPRGASGFLNTGELFFGEGSRLTVL.

The rearrangement uses TRBV5-1 and TRBJ1-3; D gene uncertain. The CDR3 sequence is 15 residues long. The germline gives CDR1 SGHRS, CDR2 YFSETQ. Trimming cost V 2 bases and J 0 bases, with 9 bases left between them. The DNA of the CDR3 is TGCGCCAGCAGCTTCGAAGGGCTCTCTGGAAACACCATATATTTT. Translating it yields CASSFEGLSGNTIYF.

This clone was recorded a few times. The chain uses TRBV3-1 (or the pseudogene TRBV3-2) and TRBJ2-5, with D possibly matching TRBD2 (5 bases). Per the germline V gene, CDR1 is LGHDT and CDR2 is YNNKEL (reference sequence). This CDR3 has 13 amino acids. Trimming left V 10 bases short and J 4 bases short, with 16 bases between. CDR3 coding DNA: TGTGCCACCCAGCGGATCCTCCTAGAGACCCAGTACTTC. Residues: CATQRILLETQYF.